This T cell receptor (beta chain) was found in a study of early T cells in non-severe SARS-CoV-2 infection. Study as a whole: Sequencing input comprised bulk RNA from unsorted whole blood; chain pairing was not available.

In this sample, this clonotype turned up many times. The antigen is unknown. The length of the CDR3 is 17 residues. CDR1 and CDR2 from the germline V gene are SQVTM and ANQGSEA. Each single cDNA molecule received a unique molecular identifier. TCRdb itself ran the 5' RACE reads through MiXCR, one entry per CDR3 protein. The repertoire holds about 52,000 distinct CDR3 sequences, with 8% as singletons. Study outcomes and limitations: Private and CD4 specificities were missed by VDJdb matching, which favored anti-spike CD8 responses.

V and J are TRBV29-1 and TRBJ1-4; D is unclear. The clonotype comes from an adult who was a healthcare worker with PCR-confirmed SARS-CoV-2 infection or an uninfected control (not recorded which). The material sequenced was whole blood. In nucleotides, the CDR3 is TGCACCAATGCACCCGGGGTTGGAGGGCTGACTAATGAAAAACTGTTTTTT. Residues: CTNAPGVGGLTNEKLFF.